The source of this T cell receptor (beta chain) is a study of Graves' ophthalmopathy and Graves' hyperthyroidism. A few counts support this clonotype. J lost 3 bases, V lost 5 bases, and 13 bases had no gene match. Germline values: CDR1 SGHVS, CDR2 FQNEAQ. This CDR3 spans 18 amino acids. Additional autoimmune diseases, uncontrolled infections, pregnancy or lactation disqualified patients. Diagnosis used clinical symptoms, serum thyroxine, TRAb, thyroid ultrasound and orbital computed tomography. Researchers took RNA transcripts and amplified TCR beta CDR3 regions from them. The authors performed first-round RT-PCR with HTBI primers and then a second-round multiplex PCR. TCRdb re-called the multiplex PCR reads with MiXCR, one entry per CDR3 protein. The data contain around 340,000 distinct CDR3 sequences, roughly a sixth of them seen just once; the ten biggest clones take up 9% to 15%.

The sequencing input was peripheral blood. V is TRBV7-8 and J is TRBJ2-7; 13 positions match TRBD2. This TCR derives from an adult man with Graves' ophthalmopathy. The CDR3: CASSETDLGLAGNYEQYF. CDR3 nucleotides: TGTGCCAGCAGCGAAACCGACTTGGGACTAGCGGGAAACTACGAGCAGTACTTC.